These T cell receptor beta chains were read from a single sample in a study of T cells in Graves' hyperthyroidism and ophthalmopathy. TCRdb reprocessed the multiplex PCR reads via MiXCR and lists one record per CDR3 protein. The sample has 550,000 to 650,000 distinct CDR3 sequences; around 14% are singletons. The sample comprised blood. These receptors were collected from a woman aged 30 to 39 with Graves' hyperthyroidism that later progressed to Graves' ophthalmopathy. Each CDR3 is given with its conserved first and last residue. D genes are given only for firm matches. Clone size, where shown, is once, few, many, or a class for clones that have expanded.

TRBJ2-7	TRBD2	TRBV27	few	CASSGLAGAHEQYF	TGTGCCAGCTCTGGACTAGCGGGAGCCCACGAGCAGTACTTC
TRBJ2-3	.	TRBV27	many	CASSPITEGPDTQYF	TGTGCCAGCAGTCCAATCACCGAGGGTCCAGATACGCAGTATTTT
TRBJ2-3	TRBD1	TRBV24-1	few	CATSPNRGRMTDTQYF	TGTGCCACCAGTCCCAACAGGGGCCGAATGACAGATACGCAGTATTTT
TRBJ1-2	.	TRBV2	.	CASSYESGGYTF	TGTGCCAGCAGTTACGAGTCCGGTGGCTACACCTTC
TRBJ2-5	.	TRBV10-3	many	CAINHEDSGRTQYF	TGTGCCATCAACCATGAGGACAGCGGAAGGACCCAGTACTTC
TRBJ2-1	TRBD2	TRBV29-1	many	CSVEEWASGSNEQFF	TGCAGCGTTGAAGAATGGGCTAGCGGGAGTAATGAGCAGTTCTTC
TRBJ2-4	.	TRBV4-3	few	CASSQDRASLAKNIQYF	TGCGCCAGCAGCCAAGATAGGGCATCTCTAGCCAAAAACATTCAGTACTTC
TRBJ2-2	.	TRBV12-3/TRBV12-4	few	CASSAGSGELFF	TGTGCCAGCAGTGCGGGGTCCGGGGAGCTGTTTTTT
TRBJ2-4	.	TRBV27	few	CATLAKNIQYF	TGTGCCACCTTAGCCAAAAACATTCAGTACTTC
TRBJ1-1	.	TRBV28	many	CASSGFMNTEAFF	TGTGCCAGCTCGGGGTTCATGAACACTGAAGCTTTCTTT
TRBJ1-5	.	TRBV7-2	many	CASSLNGRIQPQHF	TGTGCCAGCAGCTTAAACGGAAGGATTCAGCCCCAGCATTTT